This TCR beta chain was sequenced for a study of cytomegalovirus exposure and HLA in healthy donors (dated by TCRdb to about 2017). As for the study more broadly: An earlier analysis of roughly 630 of the donors reported about 250 Gb of sequence data and roughly 100 million unique TCR beta sequences from approximately 180 million T cells. An early release that covered approximately 600 HLA-typed donors contained approximately 300 gigabases of sequencing data and tens of millions of unique TCR sequences. The genetic ancestry cluster associated with self-reported Caucasian donors included over 80% of the roughly 400 genotyped donors. The aim of the study was to test whether cataloging public T cell receptors could identify signatures of past pathogen exposure. The study used immunosequencing to profile the T cell repertoires of 666 subjects and linked those repertoires to cytomegalovirus serostatus. A separate validation cohort of roughly 120 different subjects was used in addition to the roughly 670-subject first cohort. To predict cytomegalovirus infection status, the study combined high-throughput TCR immunosequencing, statistical association of individual TCRs with disease status, and machine learning. To study patterns of TCR occurrence, a later analysis re-analyzed previously published TCR beta repertoires from around 660 donors and added high-resolution HLA genotyping. Rather than using new phenotypic data, the later analysis identified candidate immune exposures from TCR beta sequences and from how often those sequences occurred across donors. An earlier analysis of 587 of the donors applied high-throughput TCR beta sequencing to assess whether each TCR beta V gene segment acted as functional or pseudogenic. Alongside the repertoire data, information on donor age, sex, ethnicity and CMV serostatus was compiled. In a later genetic analysis, genome-wide SNP genotypes for about three fifths of the 666 donors were used, and that subset was treated as a discovery cohort. All discovery cohort repertoires had been generated using a single sequencing platform. Both class I and class II loci were covered by HLA typing, at four-digit resolution. The number of typed donors differed by locus: roughly 620-630 for A, B, C, DRB1 and DQB1; approximately 540 for DQA1; 606 for DPA1; and roughly 490 for DPB1. Because of strong linkage in the cohort, five DR-DQ haplotypes were treated as single units for association and clustering. Across about 370 genotyped donors of the cohort, an average of roughly 250,000 unique TCR beta nucleotide sequences per donor were sequenced, and approximately 19% of those sequences were non-productive.

In total, approximately 610 healthy bone marrow donors made up the cohort. All cohort members were sampled while nominally healthy, although unrecorded immune exposures were likely present. The donor tested CMV seronegative, placing the donor among the 350 or so seronegative members of the cohort. A peripheral blood sample was provided by each donor, and peripheral blood mononuclear cells were used for TCR beta sequencing. The Qiagen DNeasy Blood Extraction Kit was used to extract genomic DNA from the blood cell samples. As for this clone: The target of this receptor is not known. Nothing much larger sits one base from this clone, and base qualities are not available.

General conclusions and limits of the study: Most TCR sequences were seen in very few donors, while some public TCRs were found in many individuals. A later analysis found that TCR association rates varied across HLA loci, with DRB1 alleles showing the most associated TCRs and HLA-C alleles the fewest. The classifier was reported to diagnose cytomegalovirus status with high specificity and sensitivity in both the original and validation cohorts. The authors suggested that the approach could potentially be generalized to other disease states and immunological phenotypes. In a later genetic analysis, a missense DCLRE1C variant was associated with V-gene and J-gene trimming of TCR beta chains, and the association was replicated in an independent cohort. Linkage disequilibrium might explain the correlated functional status among segregating V segments, but an unknown experimental factor could not be ruled out. Immune exposure information for the cohort was limited to CMV serostatus. In an earlier analysis of roughly 560 of the donors, most TCR beta V segments were observed in productive rearrangements about 87% or about 30% of the time, broadly matching IMGT annotations. According to a later analysis, most CMV-associated TCR beta chains appeared to be HLA-restricted, and the HLA associations seemed to be driven largely by CMV exposure. The study gave a list of 150 to 200 TCR beta chains associated with cytomegalovirus. A later analysis found that HLA-associated TCR beta chains were more clonally expanded and had lower generation probabilities than equally common non-associated chains. A further reported finding was that TCR beta sequences accurately predicted the HLA-A and HLA-B alleles for most subjects in the first cohort. Compared with the approximately 710-donor mean, donors in an Asian-associated ancestry cluster had fewer N-insertions in productive TCRs, according to a later genetic analysis. Because the 87-base-pair reads could not distinguish some IMGT-functional V segments, including TRBV6-2 and TRBV6-3, those segments were excluded. This cohort had only TCR beta chains sequenced, and the lack of alpha or paired-chain data limited which features could be detected. Three of the identified cytomegalovirus-associated TCR beta chains were confirmed in vitro to be specific for cytomegalovirus antigens. The presence/absence analyses assumed that sequencing depth was roughly uniform across donors, and that assumption may not be true. Because HLA typing was unavailable for some donors at each locus, only the typed subset was used in association tests. According to a later analysis, parvovirus B19, influenza, CMV and Epstein-Barr virus appeared linked to several top co-occurrence clusters. When HLA alleles, especially DR and DQ, strongly co-occurred, TCR associations were difficult to assign to individual alleles. A group of highly shared sequence variants was considered likely to be a technical artifact of the sequencing pipeline. A later analysis associated 15,000 or so TCR beta sequences with specific HLA alleles at a false discovery rate of 0.05. Because counts were too low, 15 to 20 rarely observed V segments, including chromosome 9 orphons, were left out of the earlier analysis of a few hundred of the donors.

The method behind the library was the immunoSEQ multiplex PCR assay. A mixture of 60 forward primers for TCR Vbeta segments and 13 reverse primers for TCR Jbeta segments was used in the multiplex PCR. A multiplex PCR assay on genomic DNA amplified the CDR3 region of rearranged TCR beta genes. On the Illumina HiSeq System, the amplified TCR beta libraries were sequenced as 87-base-pair reads. Per the authors' processing: In a later analysis, some 80 million unique TCR beta chains were counted across the approximately 620 repertoires, and about 10 million of these chains were shared by at least two donors. Raw reads were error-corrected and collapsed into unique sequences with a nearest-neighbor algorithm that merged closely related sequences to remove PCR and sequencing errors. V, D and J gene segments were assigned by aligning CDR3 sequences to IMGT reference sequences. Each retained sequence needed at least a six-nucleotide match to both a V gene segment and a J gene segment. Rearrangements were called productive when the CDR3 lacked stop codons and stayed in frame with V and J; all others were non-productive. CDR3 was defined by IMGT convention, running from the second conserved V-encoded cysteine to the conserved J-encoded phenylalanine. The earlier analysis of 500 to 650 of the donors excluded any sequence lacking an unambiguous match to a single V gene segment. An earlier analysis of several hundred of the donors called V segments functional above 56.7% productive rearrangements and segregating when the between-donor standard deviation exceeded 5%. A statistical classification framework was built to diagnose cytomegalovirus status from the catalog of TCR beta chain sequences. V and J gene assignment, in a later analysis, came from comparing TCR nucleotide sequences with IMGT/GENE-DB human TR gene sequences. In a later analysis, CDR3 sequences and most-parsimonious VDJ recombination scenarios were assigned using the TCRdist pipeline. In a later analysis, each TCR beta chain was defined by its CDR3 amino acid sequence together with its V-gene family, and reads without a unique V-gene family were excluded. A later analysis removed roughly 590 highly shared, low-generation-probability nucleotide sequences to deal with suspected cross-contamination and a sequencing artifact. A later analysis calculated a clonal expansion index for each public chain from normalized within-repertoire ranks of inferred template counts. A later analysis computed generation probabilities with a VDJ recombination model fitted to out-of-frame rearrangements, and checked the results against IGoR. In a later analysis, TCR-TCR, TCR-HLA and TCR-CMV co-occurrence was scored with hypergeometric tests, and a repertoire-size bias correction was applied to TCR pairs. False discovery rates were estimated in a later analysis by permuting HLA or CMV assignments 20 times. A later analysis grouped co-occurring TCRs with DBSCAN, adding TCRdist sequence similarity when clustering within HLA-allele-positive subsets. Repertoires with fewer than 30,000 or more than 120,000 public chains were left out of co-occurrence clustering, as were roughly five repertoires with anomalous nucleotide sharing. The clones in this table, taken by TCRdb from immuneACCESS, are in-frame only. Not every clone is retained; where verified, under half of the shortfall comes from an unresolved V gene, and the cause of the rest is unknown. The V and J calls and clone size were taken over from that table, and D and trimming were inferred from the DNA. This sample lists over 150,000 clones; approximately 80% were detected once. The top ten clones comprise 1.2% of the sample.

For this chain, trimming is 3 bases at the V end and 0 bases at the J end, and the number of junction bases without a gene match is 8. The CDR3 spans 18 residues, from the cysteine through the phenylalanine. Solely the CDR3 DNA is kept, with 54 bases framed from the first base. Material for sequencing was PBMCs. The chain uses TRBV23-1 and TRBJ1-5, with 10 central nucleotides matching TRBD1. TRBV23-1 is identified as an open reading frame with a role that is uncertain. The clonotype comes from a boy aged 2 to 10 in good health and CMV-seronegative. The DNA reads as follows: TGCGCCAGCAGTCACCGGACAGGGGGGGCAAATAGCAATCAGCCCCAGCATTTT. Its translation reads: CASSHRTGGANSNQPQHF.